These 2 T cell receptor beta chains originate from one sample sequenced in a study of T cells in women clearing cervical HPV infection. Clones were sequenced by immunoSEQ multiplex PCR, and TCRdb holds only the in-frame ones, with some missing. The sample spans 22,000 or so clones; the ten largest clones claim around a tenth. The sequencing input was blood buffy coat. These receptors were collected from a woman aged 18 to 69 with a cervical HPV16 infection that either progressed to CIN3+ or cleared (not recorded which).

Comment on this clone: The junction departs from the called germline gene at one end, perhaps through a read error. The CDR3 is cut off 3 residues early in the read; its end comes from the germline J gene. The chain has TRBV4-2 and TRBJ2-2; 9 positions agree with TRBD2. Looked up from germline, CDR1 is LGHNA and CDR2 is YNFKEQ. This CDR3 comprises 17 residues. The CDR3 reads CASSQDLAGFDTGELFF. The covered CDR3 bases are TGCGCCAGCAGCCAAGATCTAGCGGGGTTCGACACCGGGGAG.

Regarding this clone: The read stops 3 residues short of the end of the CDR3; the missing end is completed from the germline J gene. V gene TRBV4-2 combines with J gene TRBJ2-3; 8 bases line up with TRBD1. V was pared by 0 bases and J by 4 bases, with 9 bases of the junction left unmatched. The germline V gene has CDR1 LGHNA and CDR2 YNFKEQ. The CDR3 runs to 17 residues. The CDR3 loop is CASSQDRDRGIADTQYF. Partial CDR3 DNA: TGTGCCAGCAGCCAAGACCGCGACAGGGGTATTGCAGATACG.